Shown below are 27 T cell receptor beta chains from a single sample sequenced in a study of blood T cell repertoires in COVID-19. Here immunoSEQ multiplex PCR was the method, and the copy in TCRdb shows in-frame clones only, minus some. The sample consists of tens of thousands of clones, more than 75% of them appearing once. The specimen sequenced was peripheral blood. The receptor set was obtained from a man aged 55 to 70 with active COVID-19.

This chain joins TRBV6-5 and TRBJ2-7; 7 bases agree with TRBD2. The CDR3 is made up of 10 amino acids. Germline V CDR1 and CDR2: MNHEY, SVGAGI. CDR3 amino acids: CTSGTYEQYF. The CDR3 DNA reads TGTACGAGCGGGACCTACGAGCAGTACTTC.

This chain connects TRBV7-9 to TRBJ2-6; 7 bases line up with TRBD1. Germline V gene data show CDR1 as SEHNR and CDR2 as FQNEAQ (reference sequence). The CDR3 is 15 amino acids. V was pared by 4 bases and J by 2 bases, with 2 bases of the junction left unmatched. The CDR3, as DNA: TGTGCCAGCAGCTGGCAGGGGGCTGGGGCCAACGTCCTGACTTTC. Residues: CASSWQGAGANVLTF.

This chain uses TRBV2 with TRBJ2-1, with TRBD2 matching over 12 bases. The germline gives CDR1 SNHLY, CDR2 FYNNEI. This CDR3 region has 14 residues. V was clipped by 3 bases and J by 10 bases; unmatched bases: 4. The CDR3 loop is CASSDLAGGREQFF. CDR3 DNA: TGTGCCAGCAGTGACCTAGCGGGGGGGCGGGAGCAGTTCTTC.

J is TRBJ2-3 and V is TRBV29-1, with 8 bases lining up with TRBD2. CDR3 length equals 14 residues. From germline, CDR1 is SQVTM and CDR2 ANQGSEA. The trim removed 3 bases at V and 8 bases at J, leaving 10 bases unmatched. CDR3 residues: CSVDEPAGVGTQYF. The DNA of the CDR3 is TGCAGCGTTGATGAGCCAGCGGGAGTGGGTACGCAGTATTTT.

The chain has TRBV24-1 and TRBJ2-1; tentative D call: TRBD2 (5 bases). V lost 2 bases and J 2 bases, leaving 12 bases between the germline ends. CDR1 KGHDR and CDR2 SFDVKD come from the germline V gene. This CDR3 has 16 amino acids. CDR3 residues: CATSDSRVRAYNEQFF. For the CDR3, the DNA is TGTGCCACCAGTGATTCACGGGTGCGGGCCTACAATGAGCAGTTCTTC.

The CDR3: CASSSGQHYEQYF. The DNA for the CDR3 is TGTGCCAGCAGTTCCGGACAGCACTACGAGCAGTACTTC. The rearrangement links TRBV27 to TRBJ2-7; D is possibly TRBD1 (6 bases). The germline V gene encodes CDR1 MNHEY and CDR2 SMNVEV (reference sequence). The CDR3 totals 13 residues. The V and J ends lost 4 bases and 3 bases respectively, with 10 bases between them.

The chain uses TRBV6-5 and TRBJ2-5, with TRBD2 matching 9 bases. Germline V gives CDR1 MNHEY, CDR2 SVGAGI. The J segment lost 2 bases and the V segment lost 7 bases, leaving 8 bases of the junction unmatched. This CDR3 has 15 residues. The CDR3 DNA follows: TGTGCCAGCAACGGAGCGGGGGGTGGGCAAGAGACCCAGTACTTC. Translation: CASNGAGGGQETQYF.

This chain joins TRBV12-3 or TRBV12-4 and TRBJ2-3; D is unclear. The CDR3 is made up of 12 amino acids. V lost 6 bases and J lost 5, with 9 bases in between. For the CDR3, the DNA is TGTGCCAGCAGCGGTCGTCTAGATACGCAGTATTTT. Translation: CASSGRLDTQYF.

V gene TRBV7-2 combines with J gene TRBJ2-7; TRBD1 agrees at 7 bases. Looked up from germline, CDR1 is SGHTA and CDR2 is FQGNSA. This CDR3 is built from 13 residues. J was trimmed by 3 bases and V by 5 bases; bases with no gene match: 4. The CDR3, as DNA: TGTGCCAGCAGCGCCCACAGGGGCTACGAGCAGTACTTC. Translated: CASSAHRGYEQYF. Drawing the rest from reference TRBV7-2 and TRBJ2-7, the complete variable domain is GAGVSQSPSNKVTEKGKDVELRCDPISGHTALYWYRQSLGQGLEFLIYFQGNSAPDKSGLPSDRFSAERTGGSVSTLTIQRTQQEDSAVYLCASSAHRGYEQYFGPGTRLTVT.

V gene TRBV5-1 combines with J gene TRBJ2-5; 8 bases are a match to TRBD1. With 3 bases clipped from V and 2 bases from J, the junction kept 6 bases outside the gene matches. CDR1 SGHRS and CDR2 YFSETQ come from the germline V gene. The CDR3 runs to 15 residues. The DNA for the CDR3 is TGCGCCAGCAGCTGGAGGACAGGGCGGCAAGAGACCCAGTACTTC. The encoded protein is CASSWRTGRQETQYF.

V is TRBV2 and J is TRBJ2-5, with 8 bases aligning to TRBD2. Germline CDR1 reads SNHLY; CDR2 reads FYNNEI. V dropped 6 bases and J dropped 3; count of bases not matched to a gene: 9. The CDR3 has 15 amino acids. CDR3 region: CASRDYGGAKETQYF. Here the CDR3 DNA reads TGTGCCAGCAGGGACTACGGGGGGGCAAAAGAGACCCAGTACTTC.

The chain has TRBV6-2 or TRBV6-3 and TRBJ2-3; 10 bases fit TRBD2. Germline lookup yields CDR1 MNHEY and CDR2 SVGEGT. The V and J ends lost 0 bases and 5 bases, in that order; junction bases with no gene match: 8. The CDR3 extends over 17 amino acids. In nucleotides, the CDR3 is TGTGCCAGCAGTTACTCGGGGCTAGCGGGAGATGTAGATACGCAGTATTTT. Its protein product is CASSYSGLAGDVDTQYF.

The chain carries TRBV30 and TRBJ1-5; D not certain. The germline V gene encodes CDR1 GTSNPN and CDR2 SVGIG (reference sequence). The CDR3 runs to 11 residues. Trimming stripped 1 base from V and 14 bases from J, with 12 bases between. Here the CDR3 DNA reads TGTGCCTGGAGTGGGGGAGGCATCAAGCATTTT. Translation gives CAWSGGGIKHF.

The chain carries TRBV7-2 and TRBJ2-3; D might be TRBD2 (5 bases). The CDR3 runs to 13 residues. Germline V gene data show CDR1 as SGHTA and CDR2 as FQGNSA. Trimming removed 5 bases at V and 4 bases at J, with 10 bases between. CDR3 in DNA: TGTGCCAGCAGCCCGCGGGTGGCAGATACGCAGTATTTT. This sequence encodes CASSPRVADTQYF.

The J gene is TRBJ1-2, the V gene TRBV7-2; 7 nucleotides match TRBD1. Germline V lookup: CDR1 SGHTA, CDR2 FQGNSA. Germline trimming cut 5 bases from V and 6 bases from J; bases unmatched to any gene: 15. The CDR3 totals 16 residues. Written as DNA, the CDR3 is TGTGCCAGCAGCCCTACCCTGACAGGGAACGAGAATGGCTACACCTTC. Translated, it gives CASSPTLTGNENGYTF. Drawing the rest from reference TRBV7-2 and TRBJ1-2, the complete variable domain is GAGVSQSPSNKVTEKGKDVELRCDPISGHTALYWYRQSLGQGLEFLIYFQGNSAPDKSGLPSDRFSAERTGGSVSTLTIQRTQQEDSAVYLCASSPTLTGNENGYTFGSGTRLTVV.

The chain employs TRBV3-1 (or the pseudogene TRBV3-2) and TRBJ2-3; possible D gene TRBD2, 5 bases. Trimming shortened V by 0 bases and J by 4 bases, and 17 bases separated the two germline ends. Germline CDR1 and CDR2: LGHDT and YNNKEL (reference sequence). CDR3 length: 17 residues. CDR3: CASSQEAVLQVADTQYF. The CDR3 coding sequence is TGTGCCAGCAGCCAAGAAGCGGTCCTCCAGGTGGCAGATACGCAGTATTTT.

The J gene is TRBJ1-1, the V gene TRBV11-2, with D uncertain. The ends were cut back, 3 bases at V and 5 bases at J, with 16 bases in the middle. This CDR3 has 15 residues. Germline V gives CDR1 SGHAT, CDR2 FQNNGV. The CDR3 DNA reads as TGTGCCAGCAGCTTGATGCAGGCCCGAGGGACTGAAGCTTTCTTT. Its protein is CASSLMQARGTEAFF. Drawing the rest from reference TRBV11-2 and TRBJ1-1, the complete variable domain is EAGVAQSPRYKIIEKRQSVAFWCNPISGHATLYWYQQILGQGPKLLIQFQNNGVVDDSQLPKDRFSAERLKGVDSTLKIQPAKLEDSAVYLCASSLMQARGTEAFFGQGTRLTVV.

This chain joins TRBV4-1 and TRBJ1-2; TRBD1 is a possible D gene (5 bases). This CDR3 comprises 16 residues. Between the trimmed V and J ends, which lost 1 base and 5 bases, there was a span of 17 bases. Germline V gene sequence: CDR1 MGHRA, CDR2 YSYEKL. This CDR3 reads CASSQGQGREDYGYTF. The CDR3 DNA is TGCGCCAGCAGCCAAGGGCAGGGCAGGGAGGATTATGGCTACACCTTC.

This clone was counted once. V gene TRBV2 combines with J gene TRBJ1-3; D not certain. The V end was cut by 7 bases, the J end by 4 bases, with 11 bases between. CDR3 length: 13 amino acids. The germline gives CDR1 SNHLY, CDR2 FYNNEI. The CDR3 coding sequence is TGTGCCAGCACTGGAGGGTGGGGAAACACCATATATTTT. It encodes CASTGGWGNTIYF.

The genes are TRBV29-1 and TRBJ2-7, with D hard to call. This CDR3 has 11 amino acids. CDR1 SQVTM and CDR2 ANQGSEA come from the germline V gene. Trimming pared 2 bases from V and 4 bases from J, leaving 6 bases between. This chain's CDR3 is CSVESGYEQYF. The DNA of the CDR3 is TGCAGCGTTGAATCGGGTTACGAGCAGTACTTC.

The chain is built from TRBV4-2 and TRBJ1-1, with D unclear. Germline V gene data show CDR1 as LGHNA and CDR2 as YNFKEQ. V was clipped by 3 bases and J by 8 bases, with 16 bases between them. This CDR3 contains 14 residues. The CDR3: CASSHAPTRSEAFF. The CDR3 DNA follows: TGTGCCAGCAGCCACGCCCCGACACGCTCCGAAGCTTTCTTT.

This chain joins TRBV19 and TRBJ2-7; 8 nucleotides agree with TRBD1. The germline V gene encodes CDR1 LNHDA and CDR2 SQIVND (reference sequence). The junction had 7 bases not matched to a gene; V was cut back by 0 bases and J by 6 bases. This CDR3 is 15 amino acids long. The CDR3 spells CASSIDGTGPGEQYF. The DNA for the CDR3 is TGTGCCAGTAGTATAGATGGGACAGGCCCCGGCGAGCAGTACTTC.

The gene calls are TRBV5-1 and TRBJ2-3, with 8 nucleotides matching TRBD1. Germline CDR1 and CDR2: SGHRS and YFSETQ. Trimming took 0 bases from V and 5 from J; bases not matched to a gene: 5. This CDR3 comprises 15 residues. The CDR3, as DNA: TGCGCCAGCAGCTTGGAAGGACAGGGCAGAGATACGCAGTATTTT. Encoded protein: CASSLEGQGRDTQYF.

The gene calls are TRBV19 and TRBJ2-5; no clear D gene. The germline gives CDR1 LNHDA, CDR2 SQIVND (reference sequence). V lost 3 bases and J lost 6, with 17 bases in between. The CDR3 consists of 15 residues. The CDR3 is CASSIGPAYLKTQYF. CDR3 bases: TGTGCCAGTAGTATTGGGCCGGCGTACCTTAAGACCCAGTACTTC.

The V and J genes are TRBV5-4 and TRBJ2-7, with 8 nucleotides matching TRBD1. The CDR3 covers 14 residues. In germline, CDR1 is SGHNT, CDR2 YYREEE (reference sequence). V was pared by 5 bases and J by 5 bases, with 9 bases of the junction left unmatched. The CDR3 region has the DNA TGTGCCAGCAGAAGTAATGGACAGGGCAACGAGCAGTACTTC. Protein product: CASRSNGQGNEQYF.

The chain joins TRBV2 to TRBJ1-2, with TRBD1 as a possible D gene (5 bases). The CDR3 runs 13 residues. The germline V gene has CDR1 SNHLY and CDR2 FYNNEI. V was pared by 1 base and J by 11 bases, with 14 bases between. The CDR3 here is CASSEDSGRRYTF. CDR3 DNA: TGTGCCAGCAGTGAAGATTCAGGGAGGAGGTACACCTTC.

This clone has a single count. The chain carries TRBV18 and TRBJ2-1; D gene ambiguous. Germline V gives CDR1 KGHSH, CDR2 LQKENI. The CDR3 is 14 residues long. V was cut by 0 bases and J by 7 bases, with 10 bases left in between. CDR3 sequence (DNA): TGTGCCAGCTCACCACCGCTAGACGCAAATGAGCAGTTCTTC. Translation: CASSPPLDANEQFF.